These 31 T cell receptor beta chains share one sample of origin, sequenced in a study of response to subunit inactivated influenza vaccine. TCRdb reanalysed the RT-PCR reads using MiXCR and keeps one entry per CDR3 protein. Among 500,000 or so distinct CDR3 sequences listed, 16% were seen once. The sequenced sample was CD4+ T cells sorted from PBMCs, obtained roughly 24 months after vaccination. The origin of the receptors is a man between 50 and 75 years old who received an inactivated influenza vaccine.

This clonotype came up a few times. The chain combines TRBV2 with TRBJ2-3; maybe TRBD1 (8 bases). This CDR3 has 15 residues. Germline V lookup: CDR1 SNHLY, CDR2 FYNNEI. The V and J ends lost 7 bases and 7 bases respectively, with 21 bases between them. CDR3: CASTPQGGGGNTQYF. The CDR3 DNA reads as TGTGCCAGCACCCCACAGGGGGGAGGGGGAAATACGCAGTATTTT. Full variable domain (outside the CDR3, taken from reference TRBV2 and TRBJ2-3): EPEVTQTPSHQVTQMGQEVILRCVPISNHLYFYWYRQILGQKVEFLVSFYNNEISEKSEIFDDQFSVERPDGSNFTLKIRSTKLEDSAMYFCASTPQGGGGNTQYFGPGTRLTVL.

The V call is TRBV2, the J call TRBJ2-1, with D unclear. V dropped 4 bases and J dropped 10 bases, with 8 bases sitting between them. Germline assignment: CDR1 SNHLY and CDR2 FYNNEI. This CDR3 comprises 11 residues. The CDR3 bases are TGTGCCAGCAGTGTAGGCGGCGAGCAGTTCTTC. Amino acids: CASSVGGEQFF. Drawing the rest from reference TRBV2 and TRBJ2-1, the complete variable domain is EPEVTQTPSHQVTQMGQEVILRCVPISNHLYFYWYRQILGQKVEFLVSFYNNEISEKSEIFDDQFSVERPDGSNFTLKIRSTKLEDSAMYFCASSVGGEQFFGPGTRLTVL.

The CDR3 loop is CSARPGTAGRNEQFF. The CDR3 DNA is TGCAGTGCTAGACCCGGGACTGCCGGGAGGAATGAGCAGTTCTTC. The V and J genes are TRBV20-1 and TRBJ2-1, with TRBD2 matching over 7 bases. Unmatched junction bases numbered 11, after V lost 2 bases and J lost 7 bases. Germline CDR1 is DFQATT and CDR2 is SNEGSKA (reference sequence). This CDR3 contains 15 residues.

A few counts support this clonotype. The CDR3 reads CASSLDRQSTDTQYF. CDR3 DNA sequence: TGTGCCAGCAGCCTGGACAGGCAAAGCACAGATACGCAGTATTTT. This rearrangement joins TRBV7-6 to TRBJ2-3, with 7 nucleotides matching TRBD1. The CDR3 runs to 15 residues. The V and J ends lost 5 bases and 0 bases, in that order; junction bases with no gene match: 5. Germline V gene data show CDR1 as SGHVS and CDR2 as FNYEAQ.

The table lists this clonotype with a few counts. V usage is TRBV14 and J usage is TRBJ2-5; D assignment may be TRBD1 or TRBD2 (7 bases each). Per the germline V gene, CDR1 is SGHDN and CDR2 is FVKESK. The V gene lost 4 bases and the J gene lost 5 bases, with 17 bases spanning the gap. The CDR3 covers 15 residues. In DNA, the CDR3 is TGTGCCAGCAGCCGAACCCAGGGGGGGAGCGAGACCCAGTACTTC. Its protein is CASSRTQGGSETQYF.

The chain joins TRBV4-3 to TRBJ1-5; no reliable D call. CDR3 length: 14 residues. V lost 4 bases and J lost 9, with 16 bases in between. CDR1 and CDR2 (germline): LGHNA, YSLEER. The chain's CDR3 is CASSPGRRNGPQHF. As DNA, the CDR3 is TGCGCCAGCAGCCCAGGACGGAGAAATGGGCCCCAGCATTTT.

This clonotype has a handful of counts. The J gene is TRBJ1-1, the V gene TRBV18, with D perhaps matching TRBD1 (5 bases). Trimming removed 6 bases from V and 0 bases from J, with 14 bases in between. Looked up from germline, CDR1 is KGHSH and CDR2 is LQKENI. The CDR3 is 15 amino acids. CDR3 DNA: TGTGCCAGCTCCCCGACAGTCACTATGAACACTGAAGCTTTCTTT. Its translation: CASSPTVTMNTEAFF.

This clonotype turned up a few times. This sequence joins TRBV20-1 and TRBJ1-1; D call uncertain. The CDR3 extends over 16 amino acids. Germline CDR1 and CDR2: DFQATT and SNEGSKA (reference sequence). The V and J ends lost 2 bases and 5 bases respectively, with 21 bases between them. The CDR3 DNA follows: TGCAGTGCTAGACCCCAGGTGGGCGGGTTTGATACTGAAGCTTTCTTT. Translating it yields CSARPQVGGFDTEAFF.

As DNA, the CDR3 is TGCGCCAGCAGCTTGGTCAGGGACACCGGGGAGCTGTTTTTT. Residues: CASSLVRDTGELFF. The chain joins TRBV5-1 to TRBJ2-2; tentatively, D is TRBD1 (5 bases). Germline loops: CDR1 SGHRS, CDR2 YFSETQ. CDR3 length equals 14 residues. Trimming pared 0 bases from V and 3 bases from J, leaving 6 bases between. Full variable domain (missing parts from reference TRBV5-1 and TRBJ2-2): KAGVTQTPRYLIKTRGQQVTLSCSPISGHRSVSWYQQTPGQGLQFLFEYFSETQRNKGNFPGRFSGRQFSNSRSEMNVSTLELGDSALYLCASSLVRDTGELFFGEGSRLTVL.

V usage is TRBV3-1 and J usage is TRBJ2-5, with 7 bases matching TRBD2. Trimming at V came to 0 bases and at J to 6 bases, leaving 10 bases not matched to a gene. Per germline, CDR1 LGHDT and CDR2 YNNKEL (reference sequence). This CDR3 comprises 16 residues. The DNA for the CDR3 is TGTGCCAGCAGCCAAGAGATCGCGGGAGTAGCACAGACCCAGTACTTC. It yields the protein CASSQEIAGVAQTQYF.

This clonotype was recorded at least ten times. V usage is TRBV12-3 or TRBV12-4 and J usage is TRBJ2-2, with D hard to call. V was clipped by 1 base and J by 4 bases, with 7 bases between them. The CDR3 contains 14 residues. This chain's CDR3 is CASSLDGFTGELFF. The DNA for the CDR3 is TGTGCCAGCAGTTTAGATGGATTCACCGGGGAGCTGTTTTTT.

This clonotype was seen only a few times. The V gene is TRBV5-1, the J gene TRBJ2-2; D is possibly TRBD1 or TRBD2 (5 bases each). The germline gives CDR1 SGHRS, CDR2 YFSETQ. V lost 2 bases to trimming and J lost 7 bases, with 15 bases between them. The CDR3 extends over 15 amino acids. Here the CDR3 DNA reads TGCGCCAGCAGCTTAGGGACCTCGGATGACGGGGAGCTGTTTTTT. Translating gives CASSLGTSDDGELFF.

This clonotype was observed a few times. The V and J genes are TRBV4-2 and TRBJ2-2, with 11 bases aligning to TRBD2. CDR1 and CDR2 from the germline V gene are LGHNA and YNFKEQ. Trimming cost V 3 bases and J 4 bases; bases outside gene matches: 4. The length of the CDR3 is 16 residues. The CDR3 coding sequence is TGTGCCAGCAGCCAGTTAGCGGGGGGGAGCACCGGGGAGCTGTTTTTT. Translating gives CASSQLAGGSTGELFF.

The J gene is TRBJ1-5, the V gene TRBV4-2; tentative D call: TRBD1 (6 bases). The CDR3 totals 16 residues. V was shortened by 3 bases and J by 7 bases, with 19 bases between the two germline ends. Germline values: CDR1 LGHNA, CDR2 YNFKEQ. The CDR3 sequence: CASSQSLHREGQPQHF. In DNA form, the CDR3 reads TGTGCCAGCAGCCAGTCACTCCACAGGGAGGGACAGCCCCAGCATTTT.

This chain links TRBV5-1 with TRBJ2-7; 7 bases map to TRBD2. V dropped 3 bases and J dropped 2; count of bases not matched to a gene: 8. From germline, CDR1 is SGHRS and CDR2 YFSETQ. The CDR3 sequence is 15 residues long. CDR3 coding DNA: TGCGCCAGCAGCTACATAGCGGGCGAAACCTACGAGCAGTACTTC. It translates to CASSYIAGETYEQYF. Based on the CDR3 plus reference TRBV5-1 and TRBJ2-7, the full variable domain is KAGVTQTPRYLIKTRGQQVTLSCSPISGHRSVSWYQQTPGQGLQFLFEYFSETQRNKGNFPGRFSGRQFSNSRSEMNVSTLELGDSALYLCASSYIAGETYEQYFGPGTRLTVT.

This clonotype has only a few counts. V usage is TRBV20-1 and J usage is TRBJ2-3; a weak D match, TRBD1 (5 bases). Germline lookup yields CDR1 DFQATT and CDR2 SNEGSKA (reference sequence). V was pared by 4 bases and J by 4 bases, with 21 bases between. The CDR3 extends over 16 amino acids. For the CDR3, the DNA is TGCAGTGCTATTCCTATCCAGGGAAATGTGGCAGATACGCAGTATTTT. Translated, it gives CSAIPIQGNVADTQYF.

V is TRBV20-1 and J is TRBJ1-2, with D unresolved. V dropped 5 bases and J dropped 8 bases, with 21 bases sitting between them. Germline V gene data show CDR1 as DFQATT and CDR2 as SNEGSKA (reference sequence). CDR3 length equals 14 residues. The CDR3 sequence is CSAPPPVWYQGYTF. The CDR3 DNA is TGCAGTGCTCCACCCCCCGTCTGGTACCAGGGCTACACCTTC.

V gene TRBV9 combines with J gene TRBJ2-3; D call uncertain. Germline lookup yields CDR1 SGDLS and CDR2 YYNGEE. V dropped 4 bases and J dropped 4 bases, with 10 bases sitting between them. The CDR3 runs to 13 residues. The CDR3, as DNA: TGTGCCAGCAGCCCCTCGTCGGCAGATACGCAGTATTTT. Translation: CASSPSSADTQYF.

The chain uses TRBV7-9 and TRBJ2-1; D gene uncertain. This CDR3 has 13 amino acids. Trimming pared 0 bases from V and 5 bases from J, leaving 5 bases between. Per the germline V gene, CDR1 is SEHNR and CDR2 is FQNEAQ (reference sequence). In DNA, the CDR3 is TGTGCCAGCAGCTTAGCGCAGAACAATGAGCAGTTCTTC. Translated, it gives CASSLAQNNEQFF. The whole variable domain, remainder taken from reference TRBV7-9 and TRBJ2-1, is DTGVSQNPRHKITKRGQNVTFRCDPISEHNRLYWYRQTLGQGPEFLTYFQNEAQLEKSRLLSDRFSAERPKGSFSTLEIQRTEQGDSAMYLCASSLAQNNEQFFGPGTRLTVL.

This clonotype was seen only a few times. The CDR3 here is CASSRHPPGQEVDQPQHF. CDR3 nucleotide sequence: TGTGCCAGCAGCCGCCACCCTCCGGGACAGGAGGTCGATCAGCCCCAGCATTTT. The chain couples TRBV6-1 to TRBJ1-5, with 8 positions matching TRBD1. There are 18 residues in the CDR3. Trimming cost V 6 bases and J 5 bases; bases outside gene matches: 18. The V gene's germline CDR1 is MNHNS and CDR2 SASEGT.

V usage is TRBV3-1 and J usage is TRBJ2-3; 13 bases align to TRBD2. Germline values: CDR1 LGHDT, CDR2 YNNKEL (reference sequence). The CDR3 extends over 18 amino acids. V dropped 1 base and J dropped 4; count of bases not matched to a gene: 8. The CDR3 coding sequence is TGTGCCAGCAGCCAAGGGGCGACTAGCGGGGGGAGGGCAGATACGCAGTATTTT. This sequence encodes CASSQGATSGGRADTQYF.

The table lists this clonotype with a few counts. The genes are TRBV29-1 and TRBJ2-1; D may be TRBD1 or TRBD2 (6 bases each). Between the trimmed V and J ends, which lost 4 bases and 7 bases, there was a span of 14 bases. The CDR3 is 13 amino acids. CDR1 is SQVTM, CDR2 ANQGSEA, per germline. CDR3 in amino acids: CSVGGRQGNEQFF. As DNA, the CDR3 is TGCAGCGTTGGGGGGAGGCAGGGGAATGAGCAGTTCTTC.

Only a few counts were recorded for this clonotype. The chain employs TRBV20-1 and TRBJ1-1; a possible D gene is TRBD1 (5 bases). The CDR3 spans 14 residues. Germline V CDR1 and CDR2: DFQATT, SNEGSKA (reference sequence). The V end was cut by 2 bases, the J end by 4 bases, with 14 bases between. The chain's CDR3 is CSARRRGFSTEAFF. DNA of the CDR3: TGCAGTGCTAGACGTAGGGGATTCTCCACTGAAGCTTTCTTT.

Regarding this clonotype: Its ends do not fully match the called genes, so a read error is possible. The CDR3 loop is CACSLVMIGTGRETQYF. The CDR3 nucleotides read TGCGCCTGCAGCTTGGTGATGATCGGGACAGGGAGAGAGACCCAGTACTTC. The V call is TRBV5-1, the J call TRBJ2-5; TRBD1 agrees at 9 bases. In germline, CDR1 is SGHRS, CDR2 YFSETQ. The length of the CDR3 is 17 residues.

A few counts support this clonotype. The genes are TRBV12-3 or TRBV12-4 and TRBJ2-7; D is unresolved. This CDR3 is 14 amino acids long. The germline V and J ends were trimmed by 3 bases and 2 bases, with 11 bases remaining between them. CDR3 DNA: TGTGCCAGCAGTTTGTCGGGCTTACCCTACGAGCAGTACTTC. It codes for CASSLSGLPYEQYF.

The chain recombines TRBV20-1 with TRBJ2-5; 11 nucleotides match TRBD2. In germline, CDR1 is DFQATT, CDR2 SNEGSKA (reference sequence). CDR3 length equals 14 residues. Trimming at V came to 1 base and at J to 4 bases, leaving 2 bases not matched to a gene. In DNA form, the CDR3 reads TGCAGTGCTAGAGGACTAGCGGGAATAGAGACCCAGTACTTC. Its protein is CSARGLAGIETQYF.

The rearrangement links TRBV11-2 to TRBJ2-7, with D perhaps given as TRBD1 or TRBD2 (5 bases each). The CDR3 totals 15 residues. From germline, CDR1 is SGHAT and CDR2 FQNNGV. V lost 5 bases, J lost 0 bases, and 14 bases lay in between. CDR3 DNA: TGTGCCAGCAGCCCCGGGGTGGGACGCTCCTACGAGCAGTACTTC. As protein: CASSPGVGRSYEQYF.

The CDR3 DNA reads as TGTGCCAGCAGTAGGGACAGCCCGGAATCCTACAATGAGCAGTTCTTC. Translated: CASSRDSPESYNEQFF. The chain is built from TRBV12-3 or TRBV12-4 and TRBJ2-1, with 7 bases fitting TRBD1. The CDR3 spans 16 residues. The trim removed 5 bases at V and 1 base at J, leaving 8 bases unmatched.

This clonotype was found a few times. Here the CDR3 DNA reads TGTGCCTGGAGTAAAGGGGACTATGGCTACACCTTC. Protein: CAWSKGDYGYTF. The chain uses TRBV30 and TRBJ1-2; D is possibly TRBD1 (5 bases). Germline V gene lookup returns CDR1 GTSNPN and CDR2 SVGIG (reference sequence). With 2 bases removed from V and 3 bases from J, the gap between germline ends came to 7 bases. The CDR3 covers 12 residues.

The rearrangement uses TRBV6-2 or TRBV6-3 and TRBJ2-7; unclear D gene. Germline lookup yields CDR1 MNHEY and CDR2 SVGEGT. V was cut by 2 bases and J by 5 bases, with 10 bases left in between. This CDR3 has 13 residues. The CDR3 DNA follows: TGTGCCAGCAGTTACGATGGACCGGACGAGCAGTACTTC. Translation: CASSYDGPDEQYF.

The rearrangement joins TRBV6-4 to TRBJ2-1, with 10 bases identical to TRBD1. The CDR3 consists of 16 residues. Germline CDR1 and CDR2: MRHNA and SNTAGT. With 6 bases clipped from V and 5 bases from J, the junction kept 10 bases outside the gene matches. CDR3 sequence: CASSANWGQGNNEQFF. CDR3 bases: TGTGCCAGCAGCGCTAATTGGGGACAGGGGAACAATGAGCAGTTCTTC.